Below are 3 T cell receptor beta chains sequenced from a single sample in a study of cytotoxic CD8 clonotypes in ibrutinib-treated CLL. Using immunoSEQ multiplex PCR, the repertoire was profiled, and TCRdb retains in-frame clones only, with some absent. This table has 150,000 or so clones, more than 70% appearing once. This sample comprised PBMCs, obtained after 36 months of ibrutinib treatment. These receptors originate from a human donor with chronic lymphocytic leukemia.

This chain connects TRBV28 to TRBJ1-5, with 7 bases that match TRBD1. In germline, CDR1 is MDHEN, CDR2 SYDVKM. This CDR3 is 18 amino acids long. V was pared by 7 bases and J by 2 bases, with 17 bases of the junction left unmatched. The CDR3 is CASTTTGYSIYGNQPQHF. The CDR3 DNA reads TGTGCCAGCACCACGACAGGGTACTCTATTTACGGCAATCAGCCCCAGCATTTT.

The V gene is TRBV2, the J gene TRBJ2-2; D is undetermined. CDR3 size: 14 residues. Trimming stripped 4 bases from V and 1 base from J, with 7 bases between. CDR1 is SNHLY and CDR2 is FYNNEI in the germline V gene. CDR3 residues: CASSAEKNTGELFF. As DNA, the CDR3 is TGTGCCAGCAGTGCTGAAAAGAACACCGGGGAGCTGTTTTTT.

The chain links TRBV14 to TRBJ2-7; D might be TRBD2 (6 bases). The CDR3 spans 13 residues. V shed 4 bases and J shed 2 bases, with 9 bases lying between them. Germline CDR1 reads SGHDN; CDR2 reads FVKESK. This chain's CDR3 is CASSPGEAYEQYF. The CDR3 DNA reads TGTGCCAGCAGCCCGGGAGAGGCCTACGAGCAGTACTTC.